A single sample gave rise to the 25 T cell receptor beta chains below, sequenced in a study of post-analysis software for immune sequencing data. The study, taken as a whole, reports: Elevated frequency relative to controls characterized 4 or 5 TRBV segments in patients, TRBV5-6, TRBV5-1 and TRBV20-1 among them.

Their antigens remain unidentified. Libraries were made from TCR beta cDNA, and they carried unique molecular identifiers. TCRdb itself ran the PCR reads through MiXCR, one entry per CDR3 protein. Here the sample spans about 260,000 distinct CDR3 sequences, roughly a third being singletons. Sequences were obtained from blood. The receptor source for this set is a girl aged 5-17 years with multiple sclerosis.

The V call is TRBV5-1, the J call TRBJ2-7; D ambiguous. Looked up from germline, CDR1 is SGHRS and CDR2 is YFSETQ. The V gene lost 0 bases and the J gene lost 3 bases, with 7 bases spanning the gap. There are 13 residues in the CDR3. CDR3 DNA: TGCGCCAGCAGCTTGGAGCCCCACTACGAGCAGTACTTC. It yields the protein CASSLEPHYEQYF.

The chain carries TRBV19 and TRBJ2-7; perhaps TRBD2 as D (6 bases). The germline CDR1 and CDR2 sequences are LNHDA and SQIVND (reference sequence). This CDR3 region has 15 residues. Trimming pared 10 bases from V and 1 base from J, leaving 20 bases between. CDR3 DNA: TGTGCCACTCGGGTCGGAGGGACCCCTTCCTACGAGCAGTACTTC. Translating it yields CATRVGGTPSYEQYF.

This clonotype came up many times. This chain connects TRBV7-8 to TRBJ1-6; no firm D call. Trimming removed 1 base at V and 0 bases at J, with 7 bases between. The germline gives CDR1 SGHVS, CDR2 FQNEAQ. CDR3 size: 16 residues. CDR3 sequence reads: CASSLVADSYNSPLHF. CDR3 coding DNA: TGTGCCAGCAGCTTAGTTGCCGACTCCTATAATTCACCCCTCCACTTT.

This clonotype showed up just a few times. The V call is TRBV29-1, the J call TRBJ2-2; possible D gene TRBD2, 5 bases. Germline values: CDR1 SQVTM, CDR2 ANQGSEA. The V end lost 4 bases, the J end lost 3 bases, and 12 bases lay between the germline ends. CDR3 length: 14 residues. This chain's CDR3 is CSVGARVDTGELFF. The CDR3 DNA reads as TGCAGCGTTGGGGCGAGGGTCGACACCGGGGAGCTGTTTTTT.

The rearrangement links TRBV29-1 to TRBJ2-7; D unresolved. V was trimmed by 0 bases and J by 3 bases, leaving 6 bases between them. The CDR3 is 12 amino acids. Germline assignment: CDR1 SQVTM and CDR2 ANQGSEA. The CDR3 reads CSVEETSYEQYF. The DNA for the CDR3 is TGCAGCGTTGAAGAAACCAGCTACGAGCAGTACTTC.

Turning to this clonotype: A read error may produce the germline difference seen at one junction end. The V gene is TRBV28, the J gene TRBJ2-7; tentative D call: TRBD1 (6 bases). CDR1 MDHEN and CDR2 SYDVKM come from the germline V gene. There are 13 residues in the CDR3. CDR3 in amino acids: CATSQGSSFEQYF. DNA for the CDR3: TGTGCCACTTCACAGGGTAGCTCCTTCGAGCAGTACTTC.

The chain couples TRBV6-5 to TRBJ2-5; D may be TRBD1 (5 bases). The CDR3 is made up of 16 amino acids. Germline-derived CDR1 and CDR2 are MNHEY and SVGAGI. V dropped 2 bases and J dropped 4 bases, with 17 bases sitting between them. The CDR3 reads CASSYDSRAARETQYF. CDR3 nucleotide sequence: TGTGCCAGCAGTTACGATAGCAGGGCTGCTCGAGAGACCCAGTACTTC.

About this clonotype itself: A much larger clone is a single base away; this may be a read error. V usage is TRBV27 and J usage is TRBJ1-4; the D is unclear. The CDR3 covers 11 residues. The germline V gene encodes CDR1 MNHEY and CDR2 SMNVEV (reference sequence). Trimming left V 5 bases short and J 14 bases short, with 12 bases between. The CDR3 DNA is TGTGCCAGCAGTGACGGGGTATCCCTGTTTTTT. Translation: CASSDGVSLFF.

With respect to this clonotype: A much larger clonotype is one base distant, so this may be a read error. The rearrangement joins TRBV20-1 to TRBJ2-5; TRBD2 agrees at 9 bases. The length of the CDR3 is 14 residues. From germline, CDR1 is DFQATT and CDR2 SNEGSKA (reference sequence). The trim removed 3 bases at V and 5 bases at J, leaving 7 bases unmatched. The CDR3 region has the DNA TGCAGTGCTAGCTGGGGACTAGCAGAGGAGACCCAGTACTTC. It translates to CSASWGLAEETQYF.

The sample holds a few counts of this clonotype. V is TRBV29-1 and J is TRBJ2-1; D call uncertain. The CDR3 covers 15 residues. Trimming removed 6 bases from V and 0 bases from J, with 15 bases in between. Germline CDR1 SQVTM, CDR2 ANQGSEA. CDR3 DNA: TGCAGCGTCCCAAATTCCGGCGCCTCCTACAATGAGCAGTTCTTC. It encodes CSVPNSGASYNEQFF.

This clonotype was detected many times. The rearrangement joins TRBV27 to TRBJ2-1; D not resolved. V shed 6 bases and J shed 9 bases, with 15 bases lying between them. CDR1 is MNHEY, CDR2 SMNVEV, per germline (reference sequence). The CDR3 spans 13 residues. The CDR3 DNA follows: TGTGCCAGCAGCCCTCATCCGGCTGCTGAGCAGTTCTTC. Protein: CASSPHPAAEQFF.

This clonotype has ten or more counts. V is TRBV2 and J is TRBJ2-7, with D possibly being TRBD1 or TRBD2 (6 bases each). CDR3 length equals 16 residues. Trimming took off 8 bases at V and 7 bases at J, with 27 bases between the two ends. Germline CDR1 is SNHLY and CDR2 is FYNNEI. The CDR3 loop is CASPYRDTGEVGEQYF. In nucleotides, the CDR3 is TGTGCCAGCCCTTACCGGGACACGGGGGAAGTGGGTGAGCAGTACTTC. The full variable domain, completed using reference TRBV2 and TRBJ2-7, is EPEVTQTPSHQVTQMGQEVILRCVPISNHLYFYWYRQILGQKVEFLVSFYNNEISEKSEIFDDQFSVERPDGSNFTLKIRSTKLEDSAMYFCASPYRDTGEVGEQYFGPGTRLTVT.

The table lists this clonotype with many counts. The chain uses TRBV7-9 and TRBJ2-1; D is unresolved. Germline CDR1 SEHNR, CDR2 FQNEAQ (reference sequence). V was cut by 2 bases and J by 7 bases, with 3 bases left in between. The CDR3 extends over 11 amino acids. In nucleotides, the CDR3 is TGTGCCAGCAGCTTAAAAAATGAGCAGTTCTTC. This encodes CASSLKNEQFF.

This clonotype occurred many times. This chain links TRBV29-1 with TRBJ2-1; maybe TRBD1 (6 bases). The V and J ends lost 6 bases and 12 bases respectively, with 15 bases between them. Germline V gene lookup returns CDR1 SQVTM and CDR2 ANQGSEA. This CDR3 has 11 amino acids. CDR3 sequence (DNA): TGCAGCGTCCAAGTGGAGGACAGGCAGTTCTTC. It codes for CSVQVEDRQFF.

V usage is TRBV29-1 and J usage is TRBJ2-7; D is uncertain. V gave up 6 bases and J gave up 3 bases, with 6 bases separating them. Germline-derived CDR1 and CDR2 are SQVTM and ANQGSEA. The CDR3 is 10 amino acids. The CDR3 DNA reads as TGCAGCGTCCTAGACTACGAGCAGTACTTC. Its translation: CSVLDYEQYF.

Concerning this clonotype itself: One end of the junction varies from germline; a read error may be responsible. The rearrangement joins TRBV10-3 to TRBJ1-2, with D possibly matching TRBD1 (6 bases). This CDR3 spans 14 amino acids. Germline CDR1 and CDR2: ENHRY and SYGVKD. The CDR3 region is CAIRESGGQSSDTF. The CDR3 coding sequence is TGTGCCATCAGGGAGTCCGGCGGACAGTCAAGCGACACCTTC.

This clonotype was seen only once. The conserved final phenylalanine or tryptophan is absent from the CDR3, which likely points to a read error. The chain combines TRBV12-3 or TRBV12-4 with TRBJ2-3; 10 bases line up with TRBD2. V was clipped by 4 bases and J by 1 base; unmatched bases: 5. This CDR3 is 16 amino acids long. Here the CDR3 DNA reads TGTGCCAGCAGTTGGCTAGCGGGAGTGGGCACAGATACGCAGTATTCT. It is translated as CASSWLAGVGTDTQYS.

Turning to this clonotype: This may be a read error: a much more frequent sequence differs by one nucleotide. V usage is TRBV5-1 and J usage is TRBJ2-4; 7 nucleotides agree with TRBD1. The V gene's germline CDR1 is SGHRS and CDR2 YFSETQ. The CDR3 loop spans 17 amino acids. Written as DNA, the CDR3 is TGCGCCAGCAGCTTGGACAGGGGCTATCAAGCCAAAAGCATTCAGTACTTC. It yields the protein CASSLDRGYQAKSIQYF.

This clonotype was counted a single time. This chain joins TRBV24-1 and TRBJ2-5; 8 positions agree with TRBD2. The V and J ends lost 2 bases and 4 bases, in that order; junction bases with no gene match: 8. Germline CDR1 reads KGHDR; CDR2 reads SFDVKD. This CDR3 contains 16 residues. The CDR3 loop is CATSDSELAERETQYF. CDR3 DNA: TGTGCCACCAGTGATTCCGAACTAGCGGAACGAGAGACCCAGTACTTC.

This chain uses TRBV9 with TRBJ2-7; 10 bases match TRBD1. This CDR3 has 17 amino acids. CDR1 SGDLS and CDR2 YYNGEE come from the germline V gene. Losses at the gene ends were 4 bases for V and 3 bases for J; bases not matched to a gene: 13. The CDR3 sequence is CASSIDTGTGVFYEQYF. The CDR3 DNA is TGTGCCAGCAGCATCGACACCGGGACAGGGGTCTTCTACGAGCAGTACTTC. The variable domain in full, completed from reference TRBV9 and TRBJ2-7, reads DSGVTQTPKHLITATGQRVTLRCSPRSGDLSVYWYQQSLDQGLQFLIQYYNGEERAKGNILERFSAQQFPDLHSELNLSSLELGDSALYFCASSIDTGTGVFYEQYFGPGTRLTVT.

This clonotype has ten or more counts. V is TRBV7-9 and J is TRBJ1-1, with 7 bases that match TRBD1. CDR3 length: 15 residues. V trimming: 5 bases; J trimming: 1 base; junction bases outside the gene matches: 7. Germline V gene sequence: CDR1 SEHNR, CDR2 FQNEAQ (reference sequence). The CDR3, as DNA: TGTGCCAGCAGCAACACAGGGGCCTCGAACACTGAAGCTTTCTTT. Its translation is CASSNTGASNTEAFF.

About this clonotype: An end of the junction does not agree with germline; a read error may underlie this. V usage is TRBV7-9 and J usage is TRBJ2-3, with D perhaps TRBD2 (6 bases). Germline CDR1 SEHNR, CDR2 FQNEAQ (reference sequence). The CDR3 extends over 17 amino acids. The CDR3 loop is CVSSGRQRGLPRDTQYF. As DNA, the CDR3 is TGTGTCAGCAGCGGGCGGCAACGAGGTCTACCCAGAGATACGCAGTATTTT.

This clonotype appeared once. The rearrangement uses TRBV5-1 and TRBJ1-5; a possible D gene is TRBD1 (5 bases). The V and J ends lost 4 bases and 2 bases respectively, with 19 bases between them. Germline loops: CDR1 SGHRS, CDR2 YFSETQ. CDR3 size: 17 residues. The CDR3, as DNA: TGCGCCAGCAGCCAAAGACCAGCAGGGCTGGGCAATCAGCCCCAGCATTTT. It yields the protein CASSQRPAGLGNQPQHF.

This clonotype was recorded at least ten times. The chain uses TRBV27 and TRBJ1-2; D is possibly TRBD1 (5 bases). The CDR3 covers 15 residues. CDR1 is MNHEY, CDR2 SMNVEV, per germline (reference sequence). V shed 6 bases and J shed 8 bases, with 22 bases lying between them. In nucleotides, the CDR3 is TGTGCCAGCAGACCTCTCGGGACGGCTATGGACGGCTACACCTTC. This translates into CASRPLGTAMDGYTF.

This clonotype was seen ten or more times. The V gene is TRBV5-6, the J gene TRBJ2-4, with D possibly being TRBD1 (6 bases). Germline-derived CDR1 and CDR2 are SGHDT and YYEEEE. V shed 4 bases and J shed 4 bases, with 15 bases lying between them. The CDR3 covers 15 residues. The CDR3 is CASSPPQGTKNIQYF. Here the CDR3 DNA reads TGTGCCAGCAGCCCCCCACAGGGTACAAAAAACATTCAGTACTTC. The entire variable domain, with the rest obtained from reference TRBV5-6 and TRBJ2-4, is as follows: DAGVTQSPTHLIKTRGQQVTLRCSPKSGHDTVSWYQQALGQGPQFIFQYYEEEERQRGNFPDRFSGHQFPNYSSELNVNALLLGDSALYLCASSPPQGTKNIQYFGAGTRLSVL.